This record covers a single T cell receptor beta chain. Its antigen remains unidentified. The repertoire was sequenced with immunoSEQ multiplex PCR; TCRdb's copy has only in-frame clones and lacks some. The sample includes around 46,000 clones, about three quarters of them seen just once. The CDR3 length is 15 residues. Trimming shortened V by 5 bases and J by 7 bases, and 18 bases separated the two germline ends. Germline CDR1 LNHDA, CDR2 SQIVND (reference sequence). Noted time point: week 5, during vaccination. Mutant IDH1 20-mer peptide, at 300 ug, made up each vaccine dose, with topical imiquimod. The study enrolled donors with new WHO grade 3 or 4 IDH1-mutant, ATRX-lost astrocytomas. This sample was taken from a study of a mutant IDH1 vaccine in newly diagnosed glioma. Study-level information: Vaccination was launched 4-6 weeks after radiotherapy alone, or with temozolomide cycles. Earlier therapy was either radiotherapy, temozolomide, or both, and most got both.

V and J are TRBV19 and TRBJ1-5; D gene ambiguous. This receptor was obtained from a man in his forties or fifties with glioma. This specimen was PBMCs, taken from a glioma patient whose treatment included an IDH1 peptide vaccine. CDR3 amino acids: CASSPGRVAEQPQHF. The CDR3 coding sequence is TGTGCCAGTAGTCCTGGGCGCGTGGCGGAACAGCCCCAGCATTTT. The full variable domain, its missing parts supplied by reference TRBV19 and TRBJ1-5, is DGGITQSPKYLFRKEGQNVTLSCEQNLNHDAMYWYRQDPGQGLRLIYYSQIVNDFQKGDIAEGYSVSREKKESFPLTVTSAQKNPTAFYLCASSPGRVAEQPQHFGDGTRLSIL.